What follows is one T cell receptor (beta chain) and its context. It lacks a known antigen. Base quality data are lacking; no much larger clone is found one base away. This sample is drawn from a study of cytomegalovirus exposure and HLA in healthy donors (dated by TCRdb to the late 2010s). Background for the entire study: A later analysis indicated that the 130 or so validation repertoires were generated on the platform also employed for the approximately 700 repertoires of the first cohort. The aim of the study was to test whether cataloging public T cell receptors could identify signatures of past pathogen exposure. Along with the approximately 650-subject first cohort, a separate validation cohort of more than 90 different subjects was used. To predict cytomegalovirus infection status, the study combined high-throughput TCR immunosequencing, statistical association of individual TCRs with disease status, and machine learning. What the authors observed across the whole study: The authors suggested that the approach could potentially be generalized to other disease states and immunological phenotypes. Across donors, most TCR sequences were observed very rarely, whereas some public TCRs were present in many individuals. All 120 repertoires were used to score co-occurrence in the validation cohort in a later analysis, because that analysis had no HLA typing for the cohort. In the study, approximately 160 TCR beta chains were listed as associated with cytomegalovirus. The classifier was reported to diagnose cytomegalovirus status with high specificity and sensitivity in both the original cohort and the validation cohort. In a later analysis, TCRs clustered in the first cohort were found to also tend to co-occur in the roughly 110 validation repertoires, with 94% of cluster scores above 0. In vitro tests confirmed that a few of the cytomegalovirus-associated TCR beta chains recognize cytomegalovirus antigens.

The donors were included in the validation cohort of some 120 subjects, a group kept apart from the roughly 730-subject first cohort. The library was obtained by the immunoSEQ multiplex PCR assay. For the original study's pipeline: A statistical classification framework was developed to diagnose cytomegalovirus status using the catalog of TCR beta chain sequences. TCRdb limited this immuneACCESS table to in-frame rearrangements with V and J called. A share of clones is missing; checked studies link under half to unresolved V genes, and the rest is unexplained. V, J and clone size derive from that table, while D and trimming were established from the DNA sequence. The sample contains about 240,000 clones, around 88% of them found a single time. Jointly, the top ten make up 1.2% of the sample. The germline V gene sets CDR1 to LGHNA and CDR2 to YNFKEQ. V is pared back by 1 base and J by 4 bases, with 14 bases lying between the germline termini. Its CDR3 holds 16 amino acids, cysteine through phenylalanine. The retained sequence is limited to the CDR3, 48 bases, with the frame set at the first base.

The sequence joins TRBV4-2 to TRBJ2-1, with a tentative D gene TRBD2 over 6 matching bases. The receptor's source is a woman aged 25-40 years in good health and CMV-seropositive. Sequencing used PBMCs. The DNA sequence is given as TGTGCCAGCAGCCAAGCCATTAGCGGCCCGTACAATGAGCAGTTCTTC. This sequence encodes CASSQAISGPYNEQFF.